What follows are 18 T cell receptor beta chains derived from one specimen sequenced in a study of human T cells and chemical hapten exposure. Each CDR3 protein is one row after TCRdb ran MiXCR on the RACE reads. This table holds fewer than 130,000 distinct CDR3 sequences, approximately 11% found once. The time point denotes: patch test 1, 2 weeks after DPC sensitization. Treatment denoted: therapeutic diphenylcyclopropenone sensitization with weekly scalp DPC. Here the sequenced sample was whole blood, taken in connection with sensitization to the hapten diphenylcyclopropenone (DPC). The receptor set was obtained from a woman in her forties with alopecia areata. Some clones in this sample may be carry-over from other donors' samples.

Many counts were recorded for this clonotype. The V call is TRBV7-2, the J call TRBJ1-1; 10 nucleotides align to TRBD1. This CDR3 region has 16 residues. With 6 bases clipped from V and 5 bases from J, the junction kept 12 bases outside the gene matches. Germline-derived CDR1 and CDR2 are SGHTA and FQGNSA. CDR3 region: CASRLTGQGSRTEAFF. CDR3 in DNA: TGTGCCAGCAGATTAACGGGACAGGGGTCAAGAACTGAAGCTTTCTTT.

This clonotype was found many times. The V call is TRBV11-3, the J call TRBJ1-1; no reliable D call. CDR3 length equals 12 residues. Per the germline V gene, CDR1 is SGHNT and CDR2 is YENEEA. V was shortened by 5 bases and J by 7 bases, with 11 bases between the two germline ends. The CDR3 sequence: CASSLGGREAFF. The CDR3 DNA reads TGTGCCAGCAGCCTAGGCGGCCGTGAAGCTTTCTTT.

CDR3 region: CASSETGAIPREQYF. The CDR3 DNA is TGTGCCAGCAGTGAAACGGGCGCAATTCCGCGCGAGCAGTACTTC. The chain couples TRBV25-1 to TRBJ2-7; D unresolved. The CDR3 has 15 residues. The V end was cut by 2 bases, the J end by 6 bases, with 17 bases between. Germline V gene lookup returns CDR1 MGHDK and CDR2 SYGVNS.

This clonotype was seen ten or more times. The chain employs TRBV5-4 and TRBJ2-2, with D tentatively TRBD1 (5 bases). The CDR3 runs 15 residues. CDR1 is SGHNT and CDR2 is YYREEE in the germline V gene (reference sequence). Trimming took off 9 bases at V and 3 bases at J, with 18 bases between the two ends. The chain's CDR3 is CATSLGVGDTGELFF. The CDR3 DNA sequence: TGTGCCACCAGTCTAGGGGTTGGCGACACCGGGGAGCTGTTTTTT.

Ten or more counts support this clonotype. The V and J genes are TRBV20-1 and TRBJ2-3; D gene unclear. V lost 5 bases and J lost 2, with 8 bases in between. The CDR3 spans 12 residues. Germline CDR1 DFQATT, CDR2 SNEGSKA (reference sequence). The CDR3 sequence is CSAEDPTDTQYF. CDR3 coding DNA: TGCAGTGCTGAAGATCCCACAGATACGCAGTATTTT.

This clonotype was seen a handful of times. The chain links TRBV6-5 to TRBJ2-7; 8 positions match TRBD2. Germline lookup yields CDR1 MNHEY and CDR2 SVGAGI. V dropped 4 bases and J dropped 3; count of bases not matched to a gene: 8. The CDR3 is 15 amino acids. The CDR3 protein is CASSSPSGPDYEQYF. The CDR3 nucleotides read TGTGCCAGCAGTTCTCCTAGCGGGCCTGACTACGAGCAGTACTTC.

This clonotype occurred many times. V and J are TRBV15 and TRBJ2-7; TRBD1 might be the D (5 bases). CDR1 is LNHNV, CDR2 YYDKDF, per germline (reference sequence). The germline V and J ends were trimmed by 4 bases and 7 bases, with 35 bases remaining between them. This CDR3 contains 20 residues. In DNA form, the CDR3 reads TGTGCCACCAGCAAGATGGTCGGGTCCAGGGAAGGCTCTGGTACGCGGGAGCAGTACTTC. It specifies CATSKMVGSREGSGTREQYF.

This clonotype was found many times. The chain recombines TRBV6-6 with TRBJ1-2, with D maybe TRBD1 (5 bases). The germline V gene has CDR1 MNHNY and CDR2 SVGAGI (reference sequence). This CDR3 spans 13 amino acids. The germline V and J ends were trimmed by 4 bases and 4 bases, with 10 bases remaining between them. In nucleotides, the CDR3 is TGTGCCAGCAGTTCGGGGGGGTTCTATGGCTACACCTTC. Its protein product is CASSSGGFYGYTF.

This chain joins TRBV28 and TRBJ1-3, with 8 positions matching TRBD1. The CDR3 length is 16 residues. Germline loops: CDR1 MDHEN, CDR2 SYDVKM. The V segment lost 6 bases and the J segment 6 bases; nucleotides outside the gene matches: 13. CDR3 nucleotides: TGTGCCAGCAGACCCCGTGGACAGGGTGCTGAAAACACCATATATTTT. Residues: CASRPRGQGAENTIYF.

The J gene is TRBJ1-1, the V gene TRBV4-3; D is unresolved. This CDR3 contains 16 residues. Trimming pared 0 bases from V and 1 base from J, leaving 12 bases between. Per germline, CDR1 LGHNA and CDR2 YSLEER. The CDR3 reads CASSQDRGSANTEAFF. The CDR3 DNA reads as TGCGCCAGCAGCCAAGATCGGGGTTCTGCGAACACTGAAGCTTTCTTT.

Many counts were recorded for this clonotype. CDR3 DNA: TGTGCCAGCAGTCGGGACCTCACAGATACGCAGTATTTT. This sequence encodes CASSRDLTDTQYF. V and J are TRBV28 and TRBJ2-3, with D possibly called TRBD1 or TRBD2 (5 bases each). The CDR3 consists of 13 residues. The germline gives CDR1 MDHEN, CDR2 SYDVKM. V lost 5 bases and J 2 bases, leaving 8 bases between the germline ends.

This clonotype was picked up many times. The rearrangement uses TRBV28 and TRBJ2-5; TRBD1 matches 10 bases. The CDR3 is 15 amino acids. The V and J ends lost 5 bases and 7 bases, in that order; junction bases with no gene match: 10. From germline, CDR1 is MDHEN and CDR2 SYDVKM. CDR3 sequence: CASSPRTGGRRTQYF. The CDR3 DNA is TGTGCCAGCAGTCCGCGGACAGGGGGGAGGAGGACCCAGTACTTC.

The chain uses TRBV7-6 and TRBJ1-2; TRBD1 matches at 12 bases. There are 17 residues in the CDR3. After removal of 2 bases from V and 8 bases from J, the junction contained 12 bases not matched to a gene. Germline V lookup: CDR1 SGHVS, CDR2 FNYEAQ. The CDR3 spells CASSLTFPGQGAQGYTF. CDR3 coding DNA: TGTGCCAGCAGCTTAACATTTCCGGGACAGGGGGCGCAAGGCTACACCTTC.

This clonotype showed up many times. The chain carries TRBV5-4 and TRBJ2-4; D call uncertain. With 5 bases removed from V and 0 bases from J, the gap between germline ends came to 12 bases. The germline gives CDR1 SGHNT, CDR2 YYREEE (reference sequence). The CDR3 loop spans 15 amino acids. This CDR3 is CASSQPGIAKNIQYF. DNA of the CDR3: TGTGCCAGCAGTCAACCCGGCATAGCCAAAAACATTCAGTACTTC.

This chain uses TRBV3-1 with TRBJ1-1; no firm D call. Per germline, CDR1 LGHDT and CDR2 YNNKEL (reference sequence). The CDR3 runs 12 residues. V lost 5 bases, J lost 5 bases, and 9 bases lay in between. The CDR3 DNA is TGTGCCAGCAGCTATACCGGGACTGAAGCTTTCTTT. The encoded protein is CASSYTGTEAFF.

Of note for this clonotype: This sequence may be a read error, since a much larger clone differs from it by one base. The genes are TRBV12-5 and TRBJ1-1, with 7 bases identical to TRBD1. The CDR3 covers 14 residues. The germline gives CDR1 LGHNT, CDR2 FRNRAP. CDR3 loop: CASGMGQMNTGAFF. CDR3 sequence (DNA): TGTGCTAGTGGTATGGGACAGATGAACACTGGAGCTTTCTTT.

This clonotype was found a few times. V usage is TRBV24-1 and J usage is TRBJ2-3; 9 positions match TRBD2. With V trimmed by 5 bases and J by 1 base, 0 bases remained unmatched. The CDR3 is 14 amino acids. Germline values: CDR1 KGHDR, CDR2 SFDVKD. CDR3 residues: CATSGGGGTDTQYF. In nucleotides, the CDR3 is TGTGCCACCAGTGGCGGGGGGGGCACAGATACGCAGTATTTT.

This clonotype turned up a few times. The chain carries TRBV7-3 and TRBJ2-3, with 7 bases identical to TRBD2. This CDR3 is 15 amino acids long. The trim removed 5 bases at V and 2 bases at J, leaving 7 bases unmatched. The germline gives CDR1 SGHTA, CDR2 FQGTGA. The CDR3 loop is CASSLTGGFTDTQYF. CDR3 in DNA: TGTGCCAGCAGCCTGACGGGGGGTTTCACAGATACGCAGTATTTT. The variable domain in full, with the rest retrieved from reference TRBV7-3 and TRBJ2-3, is GAGVSQTPSNKVTEKGKYVELRCDPISGHTALYWYRQSLGQGPEFLIYFQGTGAADDSGLPNDRFFAVRPEGSVSTLKIQRTERGDSAVYLCASSLTGGFTDTQYFGPGTRLTVL.